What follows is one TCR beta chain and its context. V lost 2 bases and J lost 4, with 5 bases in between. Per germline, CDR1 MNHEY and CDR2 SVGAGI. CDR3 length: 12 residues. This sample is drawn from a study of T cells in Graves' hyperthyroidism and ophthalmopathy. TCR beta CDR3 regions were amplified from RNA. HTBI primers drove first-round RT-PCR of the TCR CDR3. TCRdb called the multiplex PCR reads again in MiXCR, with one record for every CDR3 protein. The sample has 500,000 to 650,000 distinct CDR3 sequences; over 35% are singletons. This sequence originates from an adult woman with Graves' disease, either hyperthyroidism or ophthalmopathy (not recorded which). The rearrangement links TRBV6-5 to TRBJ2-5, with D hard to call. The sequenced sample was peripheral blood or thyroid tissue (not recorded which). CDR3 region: CASSYVGETQYF. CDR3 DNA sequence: TGTGCCAGCAGTTACGTGGGAGAGACCCAGTACTTC.